The TCR beta chain described here comes from a study of T cell changes during pregnancy in multiple sclerosis. The CDR3 is 14 amino acids. V gave up 2 bases and J gave up 5 bases; unmatched junction bases: 0. Germline CDR1 SGHNT, CDR2 YENEEA. Sequencing used immunoSEQ multiplex PCR; TCRdb keeps in-frame clones, though not all of them. This repertoire shows fewer than 70,000 clones, roughly 90% found once; its top ten account for more than 2.5%. Source: peripheral blood, taken in the second trimester of pregnancy. This sequence originates from a female donor in good health, enrolled as a control in a pregnancy study. The rearrangement uses TRBV11-3 and TRBJ2-5, with 12 positions matching TRBD2. The CDR3 DNA reads TGTGCCAGCAGCTTACTAGCGGGAGGGGAGACCCAGTACTTC. Translating it yields CASSLLAGGETQYF. The whole variable domain, remainder taken from reference TRBV11-3 and TRBJ2-5, is EAGVVQSPRYKIIEKKQPVAFWCNPISGHNTLYWYLQNLGQGPELLIRYENEEAVDDSQLPKDRFSAERLKGVDSTLKIQPAELGDSAVYLCASSLLAGGETQYFGPGTRLLVL.